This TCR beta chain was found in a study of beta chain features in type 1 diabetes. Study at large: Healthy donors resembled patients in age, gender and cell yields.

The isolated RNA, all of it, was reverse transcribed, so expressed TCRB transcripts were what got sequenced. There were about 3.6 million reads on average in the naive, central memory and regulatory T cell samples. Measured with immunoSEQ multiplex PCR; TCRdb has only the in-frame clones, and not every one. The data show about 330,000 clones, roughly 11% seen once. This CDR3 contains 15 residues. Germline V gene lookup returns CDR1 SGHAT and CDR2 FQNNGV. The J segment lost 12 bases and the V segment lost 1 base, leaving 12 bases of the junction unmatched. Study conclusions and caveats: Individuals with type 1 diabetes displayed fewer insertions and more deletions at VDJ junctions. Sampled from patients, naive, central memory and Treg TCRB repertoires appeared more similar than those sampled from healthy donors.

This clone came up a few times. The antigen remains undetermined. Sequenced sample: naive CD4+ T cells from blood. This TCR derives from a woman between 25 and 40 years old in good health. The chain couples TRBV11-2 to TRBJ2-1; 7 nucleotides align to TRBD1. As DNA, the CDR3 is TGTGCCAGCAGCTTAGGGGACAGTCTGCCAATTGGGCAGTTCTTC. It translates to CASSLGDSLPIGQFF.